The 12 T cell receptor beta chains given below trace back to one sample, sequenced in a study of blood T cell repertoires in COVID-19. Data came from immunoSEQ multiplex PCR; TCRdb stores just in-frame clones and leaves some out. The sample carries 200,000 or so clones, around 80% recorded once. Input material: peripheral blood. The source of these receptors is a man in his forties or fifties who had recovered from COVID-19.

The chain recombines TRBV7-2 with TRBJ1-6, with D unclear. The ends were cut back, 2 bases at V and 10 bases at J, with 18 bases in the middle. This CDR3 region has 16 residues. The germline V gene has CDR1 SGHTA and CDR2 FQGNSA. The chain's CDR3 is CASSLTWRVDHSPLHF. Here the CDR3 DNA reads TGTGCCAGCAGCTTAACCTGGCGGGTGGATCACTCACCCCTCCACTTT.

This chain joins TRBV5-1 and TRBJ2-1, with 7 bases identical to TRBD1. From germline, CDR1 is SGHRS and CDR2 YFSETQ. This CDR3 comprises 14 residues. J was trimmed by 5 bases and V by 8 bases; bases with no gene match: 10. Here the CDR3 reads CASGSGQQDNEQFF. CDR3 nucleotide sequence: TGCGCCAGTGGATCGGGACAGCAAGACAATGAGCAGTTCTTC.

V gene TRBV6-5 combines with J gene TRBJ2-3, with D maybe TRBD2 (6 bases). Germline V gene data show CDR1 as MNHEY and CDR2 as SVGAGI. The CDR3 extends over 14 amino acids. The V end was cut by 7 bases, the J end by 0 bases, with 11 bases between. CDR3 region: CASTASASTDTQYF. In DNA, the CDR3 is TGTGCCAGCACGGCTAGCGCTAGCACAGATACGCAGTATTTT.

This rearrangement joins TRBV5-1 to TRBJ2-4; a weak D match, TRBD2 (6 bases). Trimming removed 0 bases from V and 7 bases from J, with 14 bases in between. The CDR3 runs 15 residues. The germline gives CDR1 SGHRS, CDR2 YFSETQ. The CDR3 region is CASSLVGGWDNIQYF. The DNA of the CDR3 is TGCGCCAGCAGCTTGGTCGGGGGTTGGGATAACATTCAGTACTTC.

The genes are TRBV28 and TRBJ1-1; no definite D call. The CDR3 is made up of 12 amino acids. The V gene lost 5 bases and the J gene lost 7 bases, with 11 bases spanning the gap. Germline V CDR1 and CDR2: MDHEN, SYDVKM. CDR3 in DNA: TGTGCCAGCAGTCCGCTCCCAGATGAAGCTTTCTTT. Amino acid sequence: CASSPLPDEAFF.

This clone has only one observation. V is TRBV29-1 and J is TRBJ1-3, with 7 bases matching TRBD1. V gave up 7 bases and J gave up 2 bases; unmatched junction bases: 8. Germline V gene lookup returns CDR1 SQVTM and CDR2 ANQGSEA. The CDR3 length is 14 residues. The CDR3 region is CSAAGTDTGNTIYF. The CDR3, as DNA: TGCAGCGCAGCCGGGACAGACACTGGAAACACCATATATTTT.

In this sample, this clone turned up a few times. Other DNA sequences in this specimen translate into the identical CDR3. The V call is TRBV5-1, the J call TRBJ2-1; D is unclear. The CDR3 contains 13 residues. Germline lookup yields CDR1 SGHRS and CDR2 YFSETQ. The ends were cut back, 0 bases at V and 3 bases at J, with 4 bases in the middle. CDR3 loop: CASSLDSYNEQFF. The DNA of the CDR3 is TGCGCCAGCAGCTTGGACAGCTACAATGAGCAGTTCTTC.

This chain joins TRBV21-1 and TRBJ1-3; TRBD1 reflects the table's D call only, with no check against the DNA. TRBV21-1 is labeled a pseudogene. CDR3 length: 17 amino acids. The CDR3 region has the DNA TGTGCCGGCCCTCCAGAGACAGGGGTTTCTGCTGGAAACACCATATATTTT. This gives the protein CAGPPETGVSAGNTIYF.

This chain links TRBV4-3 with TRBJ1-4, with D maybe TRBD1 (5 bases). Germline CDR1 reads LGHNA; CDR2 reads YSLEER. V lost 1 base to trimming and J lost 7 bases, with 16 bases between them. The CDR3 has 16 amino acids. Here the CDR3 DNA reads TGCGCCAGCAGCCAAGGATATCAGGGTATGGGTGAAAAACTGTTTTTT. Translation: CASSQGYQGMGEKLFF.

CDR3 bases: TGCGCCAGCAGCTTGTTCCTGACTAGATCTAATGAGCAGTTCTTC. Protein product: CASSLFLTRSNEQFF. The chain links TRBV5-1 to TRBJ2-1; a possible D gene is TRBD2 (6 bases). This CDR3 has 15 residues. Germline CDR1 is SGHRS and CDR2 is YFSETQ. Trimming removed 1 base from V and 7 bases from J, with 15 bases in between. Full variable domain (remainder filled in from reference TRBV5-1 and TRBJ2-1): KAGVTQTPRYLIKTRGQQVTLSCSPISGHRSVSWYQQTPGQGLQFLFEYFSETQRNKGNFPGRFSGRQFSNSRSEMNVSTLELGDSALYLCASSLFLTRSNEQFFGPGTRLTVL.

V and J are TRBV28 and TRBJ2-1; D is perhaps TRBD1 (5 bases). Per the germline V gene, CDR1 is MDHEN and CDR2 is SYDVKM. The V gene lost 3 bases and the J gene lost 8 bases, with 11 bases spanning the gap. CDR3 length equals 13 residues. The CDR3 loop is CASSLITGYEQFF. The CDR3 nucleotides are TGTGCCAGCAGTTTGATAACAGGCTATGAGCAGTTCTTC.

This clone turned up a few times. This chain joins TRBV10-3 and TRBJ2-1, with 7 bases aligning to TRBD2. The germline CDR1 and CDR2 sequences are ENHRY and SYGVKD. J lost 4 bases, V lost 6 bases, and 3 bases had no gene match. This CDR3 has 13 residues. DNA of the CDR3: TGTGCCATCAGAGCGGGAACATACAATGAGCAGTTCTTC. Translated, it gives CAIRAGTYNEQFF.